These 10 T cell receptor beta chains originate from one sample sequenced in a study of technical replicates of blood from a few donors. Sequencing used immunoSEQ multiplex PCR; TCRdb keeps in-frame clones, though not all of them. The table has about 100,000 clones, more than 90% seen once. The sample was T cells isolated from PBMCs. The receptors originated from a human donor in good health.

This chain connects TRBV28 to TRBJ2-3, with D tentatively TRBD1 (6 bases). The CDR3 runs 13 residues. The germline V and J ends were trimmed by 6 bases and 6 bases, with 13 bases remaining between them. Per the germline V gene, CDR1 is MDHEN and CDR2 is SYDVKM. CDR3 in amino acids: CASSSRGHDTQYF. CDR3 bases: TGTGCCAGCAGCTCCCGGGGACACGATACGCAGTATTTT.

The chain joins TRBV2 to TRBJ1-4; D is ambiguous. CDR1 is SNHLY and CDR2 is FYNNEI in the germline V gene. Trimming shortened V by 8 bases and J by 0 bases, and 10 bases separated the two germline ends. This CDR3 has 14 residues. CDR3 sequence: CASRKTPTNEKLFF. For the CDR3, the DNA is TGTGCCAGCCGAAAGACTCCAACTAATGAAAAACTGTTTTTT.

The chain employs TRBV28 and TRBJ2-3; 10 positions agree with TRBD2. CDR3 length: 19 amino acids. After removal of 6 bases from V and 3 bases from J, the junction contained 18 bases not matched to a gene. CDR1 is MDHEN, CDR2 SYDVKM, per germline. The CDR3 DNA is TGTGCCAGCAGGGGGGATTTCGAGCGGGAGGGCCTAGGGACAGATACGCAGTATTTT. Translated, it gives CASRGDFEREGLGTDTQYF.

This chain links TRBV5-5 with TRBJ1-4; D is perhaps TRBD1 (6 bases). From germline, CDR1 is SGHKS and CDR2 YYEKEE (reference sequence). This CDR3 is 16 amino acids long. Deletions cut 0 bases from V and 2 bases from J, with 11 bases between. CDR3 nucleotides: TGTGCCAGCAGCTTGGAGGGGGGGGGTACTAATGAAAAACTGTTTTTT. Amino acid sequence: CASSLEGGGTNEKLFF.

This chain connects TRBV19 to TRBJ1-4, with 8 bases aligning to TRBD1. V lost 5 bases, J lost 10 bases, and 15 bases stayed unmatched. The CDR3 covers 16 residues. CDR1 and CDR2 (germline): LNHDA, SQIVND (reference sequence). The CDR3: CASSQLSGTGGGKLFF. CDR3 nucleotide sequence: TGTGCCAGTAGTCAATTATCCGGGACAGGCGGAGGAAAACTGTTTTTT.

This rearrangement joins TRBV30 to TRBJ1-5, with D unclear. The CDR3 has 13 amino acids. Germline CDR1 is GTSNPN and CDR2 is SVGIG (reference sequence). The V gene lost 1 base and the J gene lost 3 bases, with 7 bases spanning the gap. This chain's CDR3 is CAWSDRNNQPQHF. The CDR3 nucleotides are TGTGCCTGGAGTGACAGAAACAATCAGCCCCAGCATTTT.

The rearrangement joins TRBV7-8 to TRBJ1-2; 7 bases agree with TRBD1. Looked up from germline, CDR1 is SGHVS and CDR2 is FQNEAQ. This CDR3 is built from 17 residues. The V segment lost 1 base and the J segment 3 bases; nucleotides outside the gene matches: 11. CDR3 residues: CASSLVFGTEVYYGYTF. In nucleotides, the CDR3 is TGTGCCAGCAGCTTAGTATTCGGGACAGAGGTCTACTATGGCTACACCTTC. The entire variable domain, with the rest obtained from reference TRBV7-8 and TRBJ1-2, is as follows: GAGVSQSPRYKVAKRGQDVALRCDPISGHVSLFWYQQALGQGPEFLTYFQNEAQLDKSGLPSDRFFAERPEGSVSTLKIQRTQQEDSAVYLCASSLVFGTEVYYGYTFGSGTRLTVV.

V and J are TRBV6-5 and TRBJ1-4, with D perhaps matching TRBD1 (5 bases). V gave up 0 bases and J gave up 7 bases, with 15 bases separating them. The CDR3 consists of 16 residues. CDR1 and CDR2 (germline): MNHEY, SVGAGI. CDR3 amino acids: CASSYSGDSLSEKLFF. CDR3 sequence (DNA): TGTGCCAGCAGTTACTCCGGTGACAGCCTTAGTGAAAAACTGTTTTTT.

This chain connects TRBV5-4 to TRBJ1-1, with 10 bases matching TRBD1. From germline, CDR1 is SGHNT and CDR2 YYREEE (reference sequence). The V and J ends lost 3 bases and 7 bases, in that order; junction bases with no gene match: 12. The CDR3 runs to 16 residues. Here the CDR3 reads CASSSTGTGASVEAFF. CDR3 in DNA: TGTGCCAGCAGCTCCACCGGGACAGGGGCGTCGGTTGAAGCTTTCTTT.

Remarks on this clone: Other DNA sequences within the sample encode an identical CDR3. The V and J genes are TRBV28 and TRBJ1-1; tentative D call: TRBD1 (5 bases). Trimming shortened V by 3 bases and J by 6 bases, and 11 bases separated the two germline ends. CDR1 and CDR2 from the germline V gene are MDHEN and SYDVKM. The length of the CDR3 is 13 residues. As DNA, the CDR3 is TGTGCCAGCAGTTTGACTGGGGGGGCTGAAGCTTTCTTT. Protein: CASSLTGGAEAFF.